Listed here are 21 T cell receptor beta chains from one sample, sequenced in a study of graft-versus-host responses after intestinal transplantation. The antigens these receptors bind are not known. The table came from immunoSEQ multiplex PCR; TCRdb's copy has only in-frame clones and leaves some out. The sample holds some 130,000 clones; 95% are singletons and the top ten take roughly 3.5%. The input for sequencing was unstimulated CD8+ T cells sorted from spleen or lymph node cells, taken before intestinal transplant. These receptors were obtained from a human donor who received an intestinal transplant.

The chain combines TRBV9 with TRBJ1-5; 7 bases are a match to TRBD1. The CDR3 totals 14 residues. The ends lost 4 bases at V and 2 bases at J; junction bases unmatched: 3. Germline CDR1 and CDR2: SGDLS and YYNGEE. The CDR3 DNA follows: TGTGCCAGCAGCCGTGGGACAGGCAATCAGCCCCAGCATTTT. Translation gives CASSRGTGNQPQHF.

V usage is TRBV28 and J usage is TRBJ2-3; either TRBD1 or TRBD2 may supply D (5 bases each). The germline V and J ends were trimmed by 2 bases and 1 base, with 10 bases remaining between them. The germline V gene has CDR1 MDHEN and CDR2 SYDVKM. This CDR3 contains 15 residues. The CDR3 protein is CASSLPGLRTDTQYF. The CDR3 region has the DNA TGTGCCAGCAGTTTACCGGGGCTTCGCACAGATACGCAGTATTTT.

The V and J genes are TRBV28 and TRBJ2-4; a weak D match, TRBD1 (5 bases). The CDR3 contains 19 residues. The V end lost 5 bases, the J end lost 0 bases, and 23 bases lay between the germline ends. CDR1 is MDHEN, CDR2 SYDVKM, per germline. CDR3 in DNA: TGTGCCAGCAGTCCGGGTCCCCTCCAGGGTCTCGGAGCCAAAAACATTCAGTACTTC. Amino acids: CASSPGPLQGLGAKNIQYF.

With respect to this clone: This specimen includes other DNA sequences encoding the same CDR3. The chain recombines TRBV6-5 with TRBJ2-1; 11 nucleotides align to TRBD2. J gave up 3 bases and V 2 bases, and 0 bases lay outside the gene matches. Looked up from germline, CDR1 is MNHEY and CDR2 is SVGAGI. The CDR3 extends over 15 amino acids. CDR3 sequence (DNA): TGTGCCAGCAGTTACGGGACTAGCGGCTACAATGAGCAGTTCTTC. Translated: CASSYGTSGYNEQFF.

The chain links TRBV28 to TRBJ1-1; no clear D. V lost 1 base to trimming and J lost 7 bases, with 16 bases between them. This CDR3 has 15 residues. Germline assignment: CDR1 MDHEN and CDR2 SYDVKM. The CDR3, as DNA: TGTGCCAGCAGTTTATTAAACTCGAGACGGCATGAAGCTTTCTTT. It translates to CASSLLNSRRHEAFF.

This clone appeared a few times. The chain carries TRBV6-5 and TRBJ1-2; D is ambiguous. The V end was cut by 2 bases, the J end by 2 bases, with 6 bases between. CDR3 length: 13 amino acids. Per the germline V gene, CDR1 is MNHEY and CDR2 is SVGAGI. This chain's CDR3 is CASSYGVNYGYTF. The CDR3, as DNA: TGTGCCAGCAGTTACGGGGTGAACTATGGCTACACCTTC.

This clone was detected once. The chain is built from TRBV5-1 and TRBJ2-1; 13 nucleotides align to TRBD2. CDR1 is SGHRS, CDR2 YFSETQ, per germline. The length of the CDR3 is 15 residues. V dropped 3 bases and J dropped 8; count of bases not matched to a gene: 5. The CDR3 nucleotides read TGCGCCAGCAGCTCCGGACTAGCGGGAGTTTATGAGCAGTTCTTC. Translated, it gives CASSSGLAGVYEQFF.

The CDR3 region has the DNA TGCGCCAGCAGCTTCGAAGGGGCCTACGAGCAGTACTTC. Translated, it gives CASSFEGAYEQYF. The chain uses TRBV5-1 and TRBJ2-7; a weak D match, TRBD1 (5 bases). In germline, CDR1 is SGHRS, CDR2 YFSETQ. The germline V and J ends were trimmed by 2 bases and 2 bases, with 8 bases remaining between them. The CDR3 has 13 amino acids.

J is TRBJ1-5 and V is TRBV28, with D possibly being TRBD1 (5 bases). Germline V gene sequence: CDR1 MDHEN, CDR2 SYDVKM. Trimming cost V 5 bases and J 1 base, with 9 bases left between them. CDR3 size: 14 residues. The CDR3 region is CASSHRDSNQPQHF. In nucleotides, the CDR3 is TGTGCCAGCAGTCACCGGGACAGCAATCAGCCCCAGCATTTT.

The CDR3 DNA sequence: TGTGCCAGCAGCGTAGGGGCGGGAGAACCAAACGAGCAGTACTTC. The encoded protein is CASSVGAGEPNEQYF. The genes are TRBV9 and TRBJ2-7, with TRBD2 matching over 7 bases. This CDR3 region has 15 residues. V lost 0 bases and J lost 5; bases outside the gene matches: 8. Germline CDR1 SGDLS, CDR2 YYNGEE.

CDR3 loop: CASRGRTSYEQYF. DNA for the CDR3: TGTGCCAGCAGGGGTCGGACCTCCTACGAGCAGTACTTC. V gene TRBV5-6 combines with J gene TRBJ2-7; D remains ambiguous. From germline, CDR1 is SGHDT and CDR2 YYEEEE. This CDR3 has 13 amino acids. V dropped 5 bases and J dropped 0 bases, with 9 bases sitting between them.

The chain couples TRBV9 to TRBJ2-1; 9 bases align to TRBD2. This CDR3 is built from 15 residues. Germline trimming cut 2 bases from V and 3 bases from J; bases unmatched to any gene: 3. The germline V gene has CDR1 SGDLS and CDR2 YYNGEE. The CDR3 DNA is TGTGCCAGCAGCGTTAGCGGGAGTGTCTACAATGAGCAGTTCTTC. Protein product: CASSVSGSVYNEQFF.

CDR3 sequence reads: CASSLEGRQGNTEAFF. Written as DNA, the CDR3 is TGTGCCAGCAGCTTAGAAGGGCGGCAGGGGAACACTGAAGCTTTCTTT. The chain is built from TRBV11-2 and TRBJ1-1; D perhaps matches TRBD1 (5 bases). Per germline, CDR1 SGHAT and CDR2 FQNNGV. Between the trimmed V and J ends, which lost 0 bases and 1 base, there was a span of 12 bases. This CDR3 region has 16 residues.

This chain connects TRBV6-4 to TRBJ2-1, with 14 nucleotides matching TRBD2. V lost 4 bases, J lost 7 bases, and 3 bases stayed unmatched. The germline CDR1 and CDR2 sequences are MRHNA and SNTAGT. The CDR3 is 15 residues long. CDR3 amino acids: CASSGGLAGVNEQFF. CDR3 nucleotide sequence: TGTGCCAGCAGTGGGGGACTAGCGGGAGTTAATGAGCAGTTCTTC.

This chain joins TRBV7-9 and TRBJ2-1; tentative D call: TRBD2 (5 bases). CDR1 and CDR2 from the germline V gene are SEHNR and FQNEAQ (reference sequence). The V gene lost 4 bases and the J gene lost 5 bases, with 12 bases spanning the gap. This CDR3 has 14 amino acids. The CDR3 reads CASSSALDHNEQFF. In nucleotides, the CDR3 is TGTGCCAGCAGCTCTGCACTAGACCACAATGAGCAGTTCTTC.

With respect to this clone: Compared with germline, one end of the junction differs, possibly owing to a read error. This chain uses TRBV5-6 with TRBJ1-4, with D tentatively TRBD1 (5 bases). Germline-derived CDR1 and CDR2 are SGHDT and YYEEEE. The CDR3 length is 13 residues. The CDR3: CVSSLDGGEKLFF. The DNA for the CDR3 is TGTGTCAGCAGCTTGGATGGGGGTGAAAAACTGTTTTTT.

CDR3 DNA sequence: TGCAGCGACTCGACAGTTTACACTGAAGCTTTCTTT. Protein: CSDSTVYTEAFF. The chain uses TRBV29-1 and TRBJ1-1; a possible D gene is TRBD1 (5 bases). With 7 bases removed from V and 3 bases from J, the gap between germline ends came to 12 bases. This CDR3 contains 12 residues. The V gene's germline CDR1 is SQVTM and CDR2 ANQGSEA.

The V call is TRBV28, the J call TRBJ1-1; no reliable D call. This CDR3 is built from 13 residues. The germline V gene has CDR1 MDHEN and CDR2 SYDVKM. V was cut by 3 bases and J by 1 base, with 6 bases left in between. This CDR3 reads CASSFDENTEAFF. CDR3 nucleotides: TGTGCCAGCAGTTTCGACGAGAACACTGAAGCTTTCTTT.

This chain connects TRBV6-5 to TRBJ1-1; D gene unclear. Germline V gene lookup returns CDR1 MNHEY and CDR2 SVGAGI. Trimming took off 8 bases at V and 5 bases at J, with 18 bases between the two ends. The CDR3 consists of 14 residues. CDR3 coding DNA: TGTGCCAGCCTGTTGACGAGAGGAAGAACTGAAGCTTTCTTT. Translated, it gives CASLLTRGRTEAFF.

The genes are TRBV7-8 and TRBJ2-7, with D tentatively TRBD2 (5 bases). The CDR3 contains 14 residues. CDR1 is SGHVS, CDR2 FQNEAQ, per germline. Trimming stripped 3 bases from V and 3 bases from J, with 12 bases between. CDR3 protein: CASSLWQAGYEQYF. The CDR3 bases are TGTGCCAGCAGCTTGTGGCAGGCGGGCTACGAGCAGTACTTC.

The V call is TRBV6-5, the J call TRBJ2-5, with a possible D match to TRBD1 (6 bases). Germline V gene data show CDR1 as MNHEY and CDR2 as SVGAGI. The CDR3 has 15 amino acids. The germline V and J ends were trimmed by 5 bases and 5 bases, with 18 bases remaining between them. Here the CDR3 reads CASSPQNRASETQYF. The CDR3 DNA is TGTGCCAGCAGTCCGCAAAACAGGGCCTCGGAGACCCAGTACTTC.